This T cell receptor beta chain was recovered during a study of identical twins. MiXCR, applied by TCRdb to the 5' RACE reads, yields one record per CDR3 protein. The sample shows about 530,000 distinct CDR3 sequences, about a fifth of them seen only once. The length of the CDR3 is 17 residues. The V end was cut by 3 bases, the J end by 4 bases, with 21 bases between. Germline lookup yields CDR1 SGHRS and CDR2 YFSETQ. In this sample, this clonotype turned up a few times. These data also featured in a second study, about yellow fever vaccine responses in identical twins.

The material sequenced was CD4+ T cells sorted from blood. The chain links TRBV5-1 to TRBJ2-3, with D maybe TRBD1 (5 bases). This receptor was taken from a woman in her late teens or twenties in good health. CDR3 protein: CASSSNPRVPAADTQYF. CDR3 DNA: TGCGCCAGCAGCTCAAACCCCAGGGTACCGGCAGCAGATACGCAGTATTTT.